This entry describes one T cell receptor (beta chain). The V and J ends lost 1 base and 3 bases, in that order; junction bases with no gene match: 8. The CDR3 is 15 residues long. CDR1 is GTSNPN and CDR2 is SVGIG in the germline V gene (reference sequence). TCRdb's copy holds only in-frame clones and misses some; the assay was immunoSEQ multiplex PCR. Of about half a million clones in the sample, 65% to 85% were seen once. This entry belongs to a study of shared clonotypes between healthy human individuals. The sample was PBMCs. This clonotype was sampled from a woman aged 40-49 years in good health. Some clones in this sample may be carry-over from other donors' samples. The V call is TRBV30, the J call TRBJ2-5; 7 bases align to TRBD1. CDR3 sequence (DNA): TGTGCCTGGAGTGACGGCGTACAGGGGAAAGAGACCCAGTACTTC. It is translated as CAWSDGVQGKETQYF.